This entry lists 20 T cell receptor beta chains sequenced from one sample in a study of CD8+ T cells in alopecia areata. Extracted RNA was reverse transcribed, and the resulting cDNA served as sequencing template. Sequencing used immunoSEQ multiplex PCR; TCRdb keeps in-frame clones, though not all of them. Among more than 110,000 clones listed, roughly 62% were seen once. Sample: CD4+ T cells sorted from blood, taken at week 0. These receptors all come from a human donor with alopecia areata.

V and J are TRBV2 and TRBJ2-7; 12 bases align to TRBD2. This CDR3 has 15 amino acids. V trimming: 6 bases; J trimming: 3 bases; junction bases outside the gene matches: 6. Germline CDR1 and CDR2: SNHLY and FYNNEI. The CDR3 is CASRHGTSGYYEQYF. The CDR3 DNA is TGTGCCAGCAGGCACGGGACTAGCGGGTACTACGAGCAGTACTTC. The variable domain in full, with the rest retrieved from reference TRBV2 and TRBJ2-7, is EPEVTQTPSHQVTQMGQEVILRCVPISNHLYFYWYRQILGQKVEFLVSFYNNEISEKSEIFDDQFSVERPDGSNFTLKIRSTKLEDSAMYFCASRHGTSGYYEQYFGPGTRLTVT.

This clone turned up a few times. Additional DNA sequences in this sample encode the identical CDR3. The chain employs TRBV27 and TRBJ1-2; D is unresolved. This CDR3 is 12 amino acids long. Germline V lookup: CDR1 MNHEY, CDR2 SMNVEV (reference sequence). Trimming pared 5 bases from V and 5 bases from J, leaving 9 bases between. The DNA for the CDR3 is TGTGCCAGCAGTCCCCTGGGGTATGGCTACACCTTC. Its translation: CASSPLGYGYTF.

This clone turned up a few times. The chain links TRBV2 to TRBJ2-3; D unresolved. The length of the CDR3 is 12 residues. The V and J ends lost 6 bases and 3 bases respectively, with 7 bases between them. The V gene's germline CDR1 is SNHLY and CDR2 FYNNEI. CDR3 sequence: CASRDHTDTQYF. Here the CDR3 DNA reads TGTGCCAGCAGAGACCATACAGATACGCAGTATTTT.

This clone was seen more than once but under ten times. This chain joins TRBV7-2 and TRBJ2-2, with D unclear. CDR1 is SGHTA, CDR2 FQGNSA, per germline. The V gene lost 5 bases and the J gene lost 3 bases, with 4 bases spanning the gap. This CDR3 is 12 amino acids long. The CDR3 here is CASSPYTGELFF. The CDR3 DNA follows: TGTGCCAGCAGCCCGTACACCGGGGAGCTGTTTTTT. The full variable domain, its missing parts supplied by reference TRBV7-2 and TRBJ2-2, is GAGVSQSPSNKVTEKGKDVELRCDPISGHTALYWYRQSLGQGLEFLIYFQGNSAPDKSGLPSDRFSAERTGGSVSTLTIQRTQQEDSAVYLCASSPYTGELFFGEGSRLTVL.

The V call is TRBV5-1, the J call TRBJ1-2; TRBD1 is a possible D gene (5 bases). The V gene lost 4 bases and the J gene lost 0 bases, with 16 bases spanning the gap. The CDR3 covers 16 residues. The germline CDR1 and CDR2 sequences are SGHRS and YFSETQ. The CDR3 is CASSPGRPLANYGYTF. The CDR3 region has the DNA TGCGCCAGCAGCCCGGGACGGCCGTTAGCTAACTATGGCTACACCTTC.

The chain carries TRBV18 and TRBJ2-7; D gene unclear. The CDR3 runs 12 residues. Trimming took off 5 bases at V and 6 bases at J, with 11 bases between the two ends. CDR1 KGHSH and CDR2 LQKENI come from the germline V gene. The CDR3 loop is CASSKGIGEQYF. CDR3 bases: TGTGCCAGCTCAAAGGGTATCGGCGAGCAGTACTTC. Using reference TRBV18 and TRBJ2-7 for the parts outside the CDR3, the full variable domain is NAGVMQNPRHLVRRRGQEARLRCSPMKGHSHVYWYRQLPEEGLKFMVYLQKENIIDESGMPKERFSAEFPKEGPSILRIQQVVRGDSAAYFCASSKGIGEQYFGPGTRLTVT.

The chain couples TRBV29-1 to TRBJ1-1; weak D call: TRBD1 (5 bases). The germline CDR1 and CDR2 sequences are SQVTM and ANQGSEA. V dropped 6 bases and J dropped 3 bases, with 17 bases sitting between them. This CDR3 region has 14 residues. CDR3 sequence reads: CSVRAAGRYTEAFF. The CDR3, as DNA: TGCAGCGTGCGAGCGGCAGGGCGGTACACTGAAGCTTTCTTT.

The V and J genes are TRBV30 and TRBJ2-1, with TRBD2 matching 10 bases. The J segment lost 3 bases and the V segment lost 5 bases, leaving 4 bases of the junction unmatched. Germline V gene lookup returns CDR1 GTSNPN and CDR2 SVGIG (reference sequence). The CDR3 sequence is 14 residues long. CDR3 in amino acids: CAWWERGGYNEQFF. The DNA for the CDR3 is TGTGCCTGGTGGGAGCGGGGGGGCTACAATGAGCAGTTCTTC.

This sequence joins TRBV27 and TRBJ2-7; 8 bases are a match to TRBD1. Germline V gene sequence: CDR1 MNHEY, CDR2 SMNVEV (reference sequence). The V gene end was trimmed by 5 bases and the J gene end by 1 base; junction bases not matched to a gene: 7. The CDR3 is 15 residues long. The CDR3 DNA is TGTGCCAGCAGTACCCGGACAGGGCAGTCCTACGAGCAGTACTTC. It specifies CASSTRTGQSYEQYF.

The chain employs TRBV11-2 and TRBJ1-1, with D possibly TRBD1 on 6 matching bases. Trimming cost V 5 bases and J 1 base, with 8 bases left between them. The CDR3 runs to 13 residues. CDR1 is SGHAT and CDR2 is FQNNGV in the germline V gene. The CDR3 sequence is CASSPQGNTEAFF. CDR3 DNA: TGTGCCAGCAGCCCACAGGGGAACACTGAAGCTTTCTTT.

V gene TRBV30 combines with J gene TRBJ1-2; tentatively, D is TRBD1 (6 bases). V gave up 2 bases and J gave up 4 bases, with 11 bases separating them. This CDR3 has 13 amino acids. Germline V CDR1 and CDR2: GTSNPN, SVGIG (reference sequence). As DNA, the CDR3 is TGTGCCTGGAGTAAACAGGGCGGCTATGGCTACACCTTC. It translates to CAWSKQGGYGYTF.

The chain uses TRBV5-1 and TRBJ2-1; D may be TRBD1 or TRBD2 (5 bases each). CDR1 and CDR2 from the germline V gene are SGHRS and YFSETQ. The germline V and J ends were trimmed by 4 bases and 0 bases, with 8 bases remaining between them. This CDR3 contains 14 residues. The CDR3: CASSPGTSYNEQFF. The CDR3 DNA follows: TGCGCCAGCAGCCCAGGGACCTCCTACAATGAGCAGTTCTTC.

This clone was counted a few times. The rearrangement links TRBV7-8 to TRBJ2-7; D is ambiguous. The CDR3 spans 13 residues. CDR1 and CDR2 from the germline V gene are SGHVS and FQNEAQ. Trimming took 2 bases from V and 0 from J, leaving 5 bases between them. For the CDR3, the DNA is TGTGCCAGCAGCTTACTTGTCTCCTACGAGCAGTACTTC. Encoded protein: CASSLLVSYEQYF.

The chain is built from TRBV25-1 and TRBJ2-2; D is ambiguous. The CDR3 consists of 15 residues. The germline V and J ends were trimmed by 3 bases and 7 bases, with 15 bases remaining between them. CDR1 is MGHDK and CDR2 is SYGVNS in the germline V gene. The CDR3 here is CASSDPTHPHGELFF. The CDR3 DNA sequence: TGTGCCAGCAGTGACCCGACCCACCCCCACGGGGAGCTGTTTTTT. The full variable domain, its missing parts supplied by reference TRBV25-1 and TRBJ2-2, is EADIYQTPRYLVIGTGKKITLECSQTMGHDKMYWYQQDPGMELHLIHYSYGVNSTEKGDLSSESTVSRIRTEHFPLTLESARPSHTSQYLCASSDPTHPHGELFFGEGSRLTVL.

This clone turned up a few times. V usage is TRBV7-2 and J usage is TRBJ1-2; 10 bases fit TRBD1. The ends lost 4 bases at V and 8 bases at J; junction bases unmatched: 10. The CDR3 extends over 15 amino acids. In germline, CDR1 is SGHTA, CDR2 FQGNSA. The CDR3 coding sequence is TGTGCCAGCAGCTCTACCATCCGGGACAGGGGAGGCTACACCTTC. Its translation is CASSSTIRDRGGYTF.

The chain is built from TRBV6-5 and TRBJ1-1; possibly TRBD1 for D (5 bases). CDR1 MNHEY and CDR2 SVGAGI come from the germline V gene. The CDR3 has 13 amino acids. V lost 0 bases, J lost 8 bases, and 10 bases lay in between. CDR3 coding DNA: TGTGCCAGCAGTTACTCGACTGGGACCGAAGCTTTCTTT. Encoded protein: CASSYSTGTEAFF.

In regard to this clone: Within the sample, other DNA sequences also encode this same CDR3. DNA of the CDR3: TGCAGCGTTCGTGGCACAGATACGCAGTATTTT. The encoded protein is CSVRGTDTQYF. The rearrangement uses TRBV29-1 and TRBJ2-3; D gene ambiguous. The germline V gene has CDR1 SQVTM and CDR2 ANQGSEA. This CDR3 has 11 amino acids. V gave up 5 bases and J gave up 1 base, with 4 bases separating them.

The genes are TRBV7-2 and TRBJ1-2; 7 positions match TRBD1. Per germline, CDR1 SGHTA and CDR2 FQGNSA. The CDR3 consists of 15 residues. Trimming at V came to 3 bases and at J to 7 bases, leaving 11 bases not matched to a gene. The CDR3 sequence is CASSFSYRGLRGYTF. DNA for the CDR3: TGTGCCAGCAGCTTTAGTTACAGGGGTCTACGTGGCTACACCTTC.

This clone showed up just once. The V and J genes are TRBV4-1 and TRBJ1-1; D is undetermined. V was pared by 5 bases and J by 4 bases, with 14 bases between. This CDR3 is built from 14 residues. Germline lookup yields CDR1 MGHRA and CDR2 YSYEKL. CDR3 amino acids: CASSVGLLGTEAFF. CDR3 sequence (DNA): TGCGCCAGCAGCGTTGGACTCCTGGGCACTGAAGCTTTCTTT.

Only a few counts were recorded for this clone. DNA of the CDR3: TGTGCCAGCAGTTATGGGGGGGTGCAAGAGACCCAGTACTTC. Translating gives CASSYGGVQETQYF. The chain employs TRBV6-5 and TRBJ2-5, with TRBD2 matching over 7 bases. The CDR3 runs 14 residues. After removal of 3 bases from V and 2 bases from J, the junction contained 3 bases not matched to a gene. CDR1 MNHEY and CDR2 SVGAGI come from the germline V gene.